This TCR beta chain appears in the sequencing data of a study of identifying expanded T cells in peripheral blood. A remark on this clone: Compared with germline, one end of the junction differs, possibly owing to a read error.

Sequencing used immunoSEQ multiplex PCR; TCRdb keeps in-frame clones, though not all of them. The top ten clones hold around 13% of a sample with about 52,000 clones, 82% of them seen once. The receptor's source is a person aged 18-70 years in good health. Sequencing used blood.

The CDR3 DNA follows: TGTGCTAGTGGATTGGACAGGGTTGATAGTGAGCAGTTCTTC. Its protein is CASGLDRVDSEQFF. The chain employs TRBV12-5 and TRBJ2-1; 8 nucleotides line up with TRBD1. This CDR3 region has 14 residues. From germline, CDR1 is LGHNT and CDR2 FRNRAP.